This TCR beta chain was identified in a study of identical twins. Turning to this clonotype: What it recognizes is unknown.

TCRdb reprocessed the 5' RACE reads via MiXCR and lists one record per CDR3 protein. Of hundreds of thousands of distinct CDR3 sequences listed, 5.5% to 7% are singletons. Findings and caveats of the study: Low generation probability was overrepresented in out-of-frame alpha sequences shared by twins.

Germline V gives CDR1 MNHEY, CDR2 SVGAGI. Trimming took 2 bases from V and 3 from J; bases not matched to a gene: 5. This CDR3 has 17 residues. These data also featured in a second study, about yellow fever vaccine responses in identical twins.

Sequences were obtained from memory (CD45RO+) T cells sorted from blood. The receptor was derived from a woman under 30 in good health. The chain has TRBV6-5 and TRBJ2-1; TRBD2 matches at 12 bases. This CDR3 reads CASSYRTSGASYNEQFF. CDR3 coding DNA: TGTGCCAGCAGTTACAGGACTAGCGGGGCAAGCTACAATGAGCAGTTCTTC.